The 13 T cell receptor beta chains below were found in one sample sequenced in a study of T-cell memory formation after mild COVID-19. TCRdb fed the 5' RACE reads into MiXCR, producing one record per CDR3 protein. The sample shows around 53,000 distinct CDR3 sequences, 12% of them seen only once. The sequencing sample was made of PBMCs or a T cell subset sorted from them (not recorded which). Every receptor here comes from a man between 18 and 29 years old who had mild COVID-19 (a few samples of this study predate the infection). Cell type and time point are not known.

V and J are TRBV28 and TRBJ2-2; possibly TRBD2 for D (5 bases). Trimming cost V 4 bases and J 8 bases, with 17 bases left between them. The CDR3 has 15 residues. Germline V lookup: CDR1 MDHEN, CDR2 SYDVKM. The CDR3 sequence is CASSSRGYGIGELFF. The CDR3, as DNA: TGTGCCAGCAGTTCTCGGGGTTATGGGATAGGGGAGCTGTTTTTT.

In its sample, this clonotype was seen a few times. The V call is TRBV9, the J call TRBJ2-2; unclear D gene. V gave up 2 bases and J gave up 0 bases, with 11 bases separating them. CDR1 is SGDLS and CDR2 is YYNGEE in the germline V gene. This CDR3 spans 16 amino acids. CDR3 DNA: TGTGCCAGCAGCGTTGTCTCCAACCCGAACACCGGGGAGCTGTTTTTT. Its translation: CASSVVSNPNTGELFF.

This clonotype has more than one count but fewer than ten. V is TRBV12-3 or TRBV12-4 and J is TRBJ1-6; D unclear. This CDR3 comprises 16 residues. Trimming took 5 bases from V and 2 from J, leaving 13 bases between them. The CDR3, as DNA: TGTGCCAGCAGTAAGCTTCCAACAGCCTATAATTCACCCCTCCACTTT. Translated: CASSKLPTAYNSPLHF.

This clonotype was detected ten times or more. V and J are TRBV4-3 and TRBJ2-7; D may be TRBD2 (5 bases). Germline V gene sequence: CDR1 LGHNA, CDR2 YSLEER. With 3 bases removed from V and 1 base from J, the gap between germline ends came to 13 bases. The CDR3 is made up of 15 amino acids. The CDR3 sequence is CASSQASGWSYEQYF. CDR3 in DNA: TGCGCCAGCAGCCAGGCCAGCGGTTGGTCCTACGAGCAGTACTTC.

This clonotype was seen only a few times. This chain joins TRBV7-6 and TRBJ1-3; TRBD1 is a possible D gene (5 bases). CDR1 and CDR2 from the germline V gene are SGHVS and FNYEAQ. V was shortened by 5 bases and J by 0 bases, with 14 bases between the two germline ends. The CDR3 runs to 16 residues. CDR3 DNA: TGTGCCAGCAGCAGGGACCCTTTGAGCTCTGGAAACACCATATATTTT. This encodes CASSRDPLSSGNTIYF.

The chain employs TRBV6-1 and TRBJ1-5; weak D call: TRBD1 (6 bases). Per germline, CDR1 MNHNS and CDR2 SASEGT. V lost 4 bases to trimming and J lost 0 bases, with 7 bases between them. The CDR3 has 14 residues. Here the CDR3 DNA reads TGTGCCAGCAGTGCAGGGGTTAGCAATCAGCCCCAGCATTTT. Amino acid sequence: CASSAGVSNQPQHF.

Only a few counts were recorded for this clonotype. V is TRBV19 and J is TRBJ2-7; D is perhaps TRBD1 (5 bases). Trimming removed 10 bases at V and 10 bases at J, with 20 bases between. From germline, CDR1 is LNHDA and CDR2 SQIVND (reference sequence). CDR3 length: 12 amino acids. Written as DNA, the CDR3 is TGTGCCACCGTCCCCGACTTGGGGCGCCAGTACGTC. It specifies CATVPDLGRQYV.

V usage is TRBV20-1 and J usage is TRBJ2-1; TRBD1 matches 10 bases. J lost 7 bases, V lost 0 bases, and 6 bases had no gene match. Germline V lookup: CDR1 DFQATT, CDR2 SNEGSKA (reference sequence). The CDR3 runs to 15 residues. This chain's CDR3 is CSARDRTGGPNEQFF. The CDR3 nucleotides are TGCAGTGCTAGAGACCGGACAGGGGGTCCAAATGAGCAGTTCTTC.

The chain joins TRBV6-2 or TRBV6-3 to TRBJ2-5, with D perhaps TRBD1 or TRBD2 (6 bases each). The CDR3 covers 16 residues. With 6 bases removed from V and 5 bases from J, the gap between germline ends came to 22 bases. CDR1 and CDR2 from the germline V gene are MNHEY and SVGEGT. This chain's CDR3 is CASSTPAGHQGETQYF. In DNA form, the CDR3 reads TGTGCCAGCAGCACCCCGGCGGGACACCAGGGCGAGACCCAGTACTTC.

The chain couples TRBV28 to TRBJ2-3, with 7 bases aligning to TRBD1. This CDR3 has 15 residues. Trimming took 6 bases from V and 3 from J; bases not matched to a gene: 9. Germline V gene sequence: CDR1 MDHEN, CDR2 SYDVKM. CDR3 DNA: TGTGCCAGCAGCGAGATACAGGGGAAGACAGATACGCAGTATTTT. This translates into CASSEIQGKTDTQYF.

This clonotype was seen a handful of times. V usage is TRBV18 and J usage is TRBJ2-3, with a possible D match to TRBD1 (6 bases). The V gene's germline CDR1 is KGHSH and CDR2 LQKENI. V lost 0 bases to trimming and J lost 2 bases, with 9 bases between them. This CDR3 is 15 amino acids long. The CDR3 nucleotides read TGTGCCAGCTCACCACCCCAGGGGATCACAGATACGCAGTATTTT. Protein sequence: CASSPPQGITDTQYF.

This clonotype showed up just a few times. The genes are TRBV27 and TRBJ2-3; perhaps TRBD1 as D (5 bases). This CDR3 comprises 14 residues. CDR1 MNHEY and CDR2 SMNVEV come from the germline V gene (reference sequence). Trimming took 4 bases from V and 5 from J, leaving 13 bases between them. CDR3 nucleotides: TGTGCCAGCAGTTCTAGGGGCATAAGAGATACGCAGTATTTT. This codes for CASSSRGIRDTQYF.

This clonotype was seen repeatedly, ten times or more. The rearrangement links TRBV20-1 to TRBJ1-1; no clear D gene. The CDR3 runs 11 residues. Germline V gene sequence: CDR1 DFQATT, CDR2 SNEGSKA (reference sequence). The CDR3 spells CLPYGNTEAFF. The CDR3 DNA reads as TGCTTACCCTACGGGAACACTGAAGCTTTCTTT.